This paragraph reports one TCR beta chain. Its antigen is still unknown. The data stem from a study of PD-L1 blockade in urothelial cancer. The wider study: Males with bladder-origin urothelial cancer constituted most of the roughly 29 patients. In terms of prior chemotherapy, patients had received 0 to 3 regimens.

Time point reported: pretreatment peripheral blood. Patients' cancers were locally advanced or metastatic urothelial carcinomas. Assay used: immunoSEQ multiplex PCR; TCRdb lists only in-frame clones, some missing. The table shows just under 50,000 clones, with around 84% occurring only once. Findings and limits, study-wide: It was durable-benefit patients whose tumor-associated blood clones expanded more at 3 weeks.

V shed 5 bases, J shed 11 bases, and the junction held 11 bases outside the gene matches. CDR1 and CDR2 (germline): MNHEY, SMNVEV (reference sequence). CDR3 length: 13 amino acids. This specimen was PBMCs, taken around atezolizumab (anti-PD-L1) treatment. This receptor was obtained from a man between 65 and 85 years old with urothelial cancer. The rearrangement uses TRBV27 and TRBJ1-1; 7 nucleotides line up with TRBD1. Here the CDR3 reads CASSVQGTAVAFF. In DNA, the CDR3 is TGTGCCAGCAGTGTCCAGGGGACAGCTGTGGCTTTCTTT.